This TCR beta chain emerged from a study of OX40 agonist ivuxolimab in advanced cancers. About the research overall: Participants, about 83% male, averaged approximately 65 years of age, ranging from roughly 20 to 79. The study's findings and limits: CD4+ and CD8+ blood T cells expanded clonally by week 6 at 0.1 to 3.0 mg/kg.

Worth noting for this clone: Antigen: not known.

V was pared by 6 bases and J by 4 bases, with 5 bases of the junction left unmatched. This CDR3 comprises 14 residues. Germline V gene lookup returns CDR1 SQVTM and CDR2 ANQGSEA. Profiling relied on immunoSEQ multiplex PCR, and the TCRdb table lists in-frame clones only, not all of them. The top ten hold roughly 15% of the sample, which has 9,500 to 13,000 clones, 75% to 90% seen once. This TCR derives from an adult with an advanced solid tumor such as melanoma, head and neck, liver or kidney cancer. The chain has TRBV29-1 and TRBJ2-3; TRBD2 agrees at 12 bases. This sample comprised CD4+ or CD8+ T cells sorted from blood, obtained in a trial of the OX40 agonist ivuxolimab. Written as DNA, the CDR3 is TGCAGCGTAAAGACTAGCGGGAGCGCAGATACGCAGTATTTT. Encoded protein: CSVKTSGSADTQYF.